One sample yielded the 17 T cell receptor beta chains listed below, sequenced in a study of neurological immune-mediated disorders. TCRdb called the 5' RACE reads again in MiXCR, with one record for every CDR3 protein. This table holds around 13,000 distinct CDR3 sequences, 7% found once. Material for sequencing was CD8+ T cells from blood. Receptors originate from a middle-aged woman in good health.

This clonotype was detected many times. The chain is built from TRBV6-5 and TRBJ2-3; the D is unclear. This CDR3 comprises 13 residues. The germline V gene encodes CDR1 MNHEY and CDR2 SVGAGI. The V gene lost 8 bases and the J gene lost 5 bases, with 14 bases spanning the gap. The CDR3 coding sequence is TGTGCCAGCGGTGTAAATGGGGTAGATACGCAGTATTTT. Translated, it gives CASGVNGVDTQYF.

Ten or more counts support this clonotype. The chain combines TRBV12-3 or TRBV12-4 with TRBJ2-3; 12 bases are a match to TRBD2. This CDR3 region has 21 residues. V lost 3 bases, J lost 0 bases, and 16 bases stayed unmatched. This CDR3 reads CASSFPASGGELPSSTDTQYF. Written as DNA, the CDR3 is TGTGCCAGCAGTTTTCCGGCTAGCGGGGGGGAACTTCCCTCTAGCACAGATACGCAGTATTTT.

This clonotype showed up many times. Here the CDR3 reads CASSTTTGADTEAFF. CDR3 DNA sequence: TGTGCCAGCAGCACCACAACAGGGGCGGACACTGAAGCTTTCTTT. The chain uses TRBV7-9 and TRBJ1-1, with 7 bases that match TRBD1. V lost 5 bases to trimming and J lost 3 bases; unmatched junction nucleotides: 9. From germline, CDR1 is SEHNR and CDR2 FQNEAQ (reference sequence). This CDR3 comprises 15 residues.

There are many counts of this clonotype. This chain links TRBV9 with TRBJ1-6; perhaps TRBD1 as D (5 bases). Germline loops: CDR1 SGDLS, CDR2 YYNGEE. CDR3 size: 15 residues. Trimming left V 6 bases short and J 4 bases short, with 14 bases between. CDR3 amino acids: CASTRGGDYNSPLHF. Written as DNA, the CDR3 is TGTGCCAGCACCCGGGGGGGGGATTATAATTCACCCCTCCACTTT.

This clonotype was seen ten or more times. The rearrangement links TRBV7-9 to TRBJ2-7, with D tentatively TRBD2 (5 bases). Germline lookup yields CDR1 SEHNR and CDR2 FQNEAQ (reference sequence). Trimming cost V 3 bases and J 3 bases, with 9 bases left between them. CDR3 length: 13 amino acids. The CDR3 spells CASSFNRGYEQYF. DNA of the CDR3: TGTGCCAGCAGCTTTAACCGGGGCTACGAGCAGTACTTC.

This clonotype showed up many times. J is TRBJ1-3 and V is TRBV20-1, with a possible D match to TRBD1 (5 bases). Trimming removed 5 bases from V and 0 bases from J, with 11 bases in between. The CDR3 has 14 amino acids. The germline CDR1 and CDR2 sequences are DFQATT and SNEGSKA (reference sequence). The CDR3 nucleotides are TGCAGTGCTGAACAGGAATACTCTGGAAACACCATATATTTT. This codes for CSAEQEYSGNTIYF.

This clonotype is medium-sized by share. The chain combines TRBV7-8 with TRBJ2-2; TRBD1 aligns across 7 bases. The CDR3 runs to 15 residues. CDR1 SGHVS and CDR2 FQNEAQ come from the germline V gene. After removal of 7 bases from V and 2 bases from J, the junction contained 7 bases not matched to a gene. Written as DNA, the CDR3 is TGTGCCAGCACCGTGGGACAGCCAAACACCGGGGAGCTGTTTTTT. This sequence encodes CASTVGQPNTGELFF.

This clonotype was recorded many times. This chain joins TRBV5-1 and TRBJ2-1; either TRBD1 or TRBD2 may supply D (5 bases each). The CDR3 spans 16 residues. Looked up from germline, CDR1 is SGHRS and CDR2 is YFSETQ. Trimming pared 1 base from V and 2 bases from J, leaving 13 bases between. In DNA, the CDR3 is TGCGCCAGCAGCTTGATTAGGGGACCTACCTACAATGAGCAGTTCTTC. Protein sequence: CASSLIRGPTYNEQFF. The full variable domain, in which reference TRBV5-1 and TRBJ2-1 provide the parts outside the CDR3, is KAGVTQTPRYLIKTRGQQVTLSCSPISGHRSVSWYQQTPGQGLQFLFEYFSETQRNKGNFPGRFSGRQFSNSRSEMNVSTLELGDSALYLCASSLIRGPTYNEQFFGPGTRLTVL.

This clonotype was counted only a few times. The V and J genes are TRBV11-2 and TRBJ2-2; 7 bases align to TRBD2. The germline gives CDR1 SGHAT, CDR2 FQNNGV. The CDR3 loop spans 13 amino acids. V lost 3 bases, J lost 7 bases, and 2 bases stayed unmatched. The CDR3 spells CASSLGGVGELFF. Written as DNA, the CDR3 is TGTGCCAGCAGCTTGGGAGGGGTCGGGGAGCTGTTTTTT.

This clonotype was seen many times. CDR3 protein: CSAPPVADEQFF. The CDR3 region has the DNA TGCAGTGCTCCCCCGGTAGCGGATGAGCAGTTCTTC. The chain joins TRBV20-1 to TRBJ2-1; TRBD2 is a possible D gene (6 bases). The CDR3 length is 12 residues. Per germline, CDR1 DFQATT and CDR2 SNEGSKA (reference sequence). Trimming took 5 bases from V and 8 from J, leaving 13 bases between them.

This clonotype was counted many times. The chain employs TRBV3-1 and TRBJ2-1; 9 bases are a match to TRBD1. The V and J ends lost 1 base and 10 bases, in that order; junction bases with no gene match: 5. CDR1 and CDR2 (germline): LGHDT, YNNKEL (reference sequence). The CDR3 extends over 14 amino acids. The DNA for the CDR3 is TGTGCCAGCAGCCAAGCCACAGGGGGCAGCGAGCAGTTCTTC. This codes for CASSQATGGSEQFF.

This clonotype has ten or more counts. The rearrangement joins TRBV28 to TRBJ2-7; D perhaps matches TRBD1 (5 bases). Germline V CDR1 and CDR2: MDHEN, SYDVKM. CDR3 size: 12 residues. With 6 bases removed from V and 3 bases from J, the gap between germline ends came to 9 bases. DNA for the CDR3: TGTGCCAGCAGCCCGACAGACTACGAGCAGTACTTC. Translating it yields CASSPTDYEQYF.

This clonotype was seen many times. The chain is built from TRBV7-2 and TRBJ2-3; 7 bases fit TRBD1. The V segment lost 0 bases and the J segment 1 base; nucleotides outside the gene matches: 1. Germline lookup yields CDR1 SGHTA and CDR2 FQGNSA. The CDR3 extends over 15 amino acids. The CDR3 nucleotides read TGTGCCAGCAGCTTAGCAACAGGGGGCACAGATACGCAGTATTTT. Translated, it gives CASSLATGGTDTQYF.

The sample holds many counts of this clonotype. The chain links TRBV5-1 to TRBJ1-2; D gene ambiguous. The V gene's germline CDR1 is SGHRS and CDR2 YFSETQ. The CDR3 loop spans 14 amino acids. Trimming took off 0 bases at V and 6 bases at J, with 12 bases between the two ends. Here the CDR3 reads CASSLELFLDGYTF. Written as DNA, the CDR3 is TGCGCCAGCAGCTTGGAGCTGTTTTTGGATGGCTACACCTTC. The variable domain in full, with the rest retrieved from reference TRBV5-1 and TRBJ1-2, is KAGVTQTPRYLIKTRGQQVTLSCSPISGHRSVSWYQQTPGQGLQFLFEYFSETQRNKGNFPGRFSGRQFSNSRSEMNVSTLELGDSALYLCASSLELFLDGYTFGSGTRLTVV.

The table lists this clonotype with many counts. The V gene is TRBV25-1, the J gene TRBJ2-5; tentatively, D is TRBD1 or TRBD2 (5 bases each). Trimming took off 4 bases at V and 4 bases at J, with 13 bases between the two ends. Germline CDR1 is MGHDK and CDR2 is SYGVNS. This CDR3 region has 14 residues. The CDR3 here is CASSVGAWLETQYF. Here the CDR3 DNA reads TGTGCCAGCAGTGTCGGGGCATGGTTAGAGACCCAGTACTTC. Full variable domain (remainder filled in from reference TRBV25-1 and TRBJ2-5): EADIYQTPRYLVIGTGKKITLECSQTMGHDKMYWYQQDPGMELHLIHYSYGVNSTEKGDLSSESTVSRIRTEHFPLTLESARPSHTSQYLCASSVGAWLETQYFGPGTRLLVL.

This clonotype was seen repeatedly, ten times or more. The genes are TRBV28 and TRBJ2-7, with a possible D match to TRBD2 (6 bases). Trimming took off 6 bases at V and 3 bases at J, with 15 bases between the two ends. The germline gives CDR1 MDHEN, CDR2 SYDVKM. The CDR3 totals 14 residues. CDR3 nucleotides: TGTGCCAGCAGCTGGGGGGTAGTCCACTACGAGCAGTACTTC. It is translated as CASSWGVVHYEQYF.

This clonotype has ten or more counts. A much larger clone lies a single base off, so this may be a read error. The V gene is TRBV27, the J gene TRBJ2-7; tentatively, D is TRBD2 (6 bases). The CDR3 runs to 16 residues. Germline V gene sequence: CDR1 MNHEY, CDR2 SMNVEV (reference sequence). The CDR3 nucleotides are TGTGTCAGCAGCCCACTACCGGGGGTGAGCAGCTACGAGCAGTACTTC. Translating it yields CVSSPLPGVSSYEQYF.